These 30 T cell receptor beta chains came from one sample sequenced in a study of tumor and adjacent non-tumor tissue in lung cancer (dated by TCRdb to 2017 to 2018). RNA was extracted from bulk unsorted tissue and checked for quality with a NanoDrop ND-1000 and an Agilent 2100. The library was produced with multiplex PCR. The sequencer listed for this sample is Illumina HiSeq 2500. TCRbeta libraries were constructed through three rounds of nested PCR with primers (Table S4) according to protocols modified from ARM-PCR. TCRdb trimmed public reads at Q25 via fastp, called clones via MiXCR and kept in-frame beta chains. Each entry merges the rows of one CDR3 protein and shows their most common DNA and genes. This sample lists about 93,000 distinct CDR3 sequences; around 57% were detected once. The ten top clones hold 15% of the sample. Sequencing input: lung tumor tissue. These receptors originate from a man aged 65 to 85 with non-small cell lung cancer.

Concerning this clonotype: A read error may account for a junction end that differs from germline. The chain links TRBV11-2 to TRBJ2-3; D ambiguous. In germline, CDR1 is SGHAT, CDR2 FQNNGV. This CDR3 contains 16 residues. CDR3 sequence: CASSLDRMNSTDTQYF. The CDR3 coding sequence is TGTGCCAGCAGCTTAGACAGGATGAATAGCACGGATACGCAGTATTTT.

A word on this clonotype: At one end, the junction sequence differs from germline, possibly due to a read error. The chain uses TRBV6-5 and TRBJ2-7; TRBD2 matches 7 bases. Germline CDR1 reads MNHEY; CDR2 reads SVGAGI. The CDR3 contains 16 residues. In nucleotides, the CDR3 is TGTGCCAGCAGTTACCGAATATCTCCCGGGGGGTCCGAGCAGGACTTC. Residues: CASSYRISPGGSEQDF.

This clonotype was detected only a few times. The junction shows a germline mismatch at one end, possibly a read error. This chain connects TRBV11-1 to TRBJ2-2; D gene unclear. CDR3 size: 18 residues. Looked up from germline, CDR1 is SGHAT and CDR2 is FQDESV (reference sequence). The CDR3 reads CASSLEGWQATNTRELFF. The CDR3 DNA follows: TGTGCCAGCAGCTTAGAGGGATGGCAGGCAACGAACACCAGGGAGCTGTTTTTT. Variable domain in full (rest from reference TRBV11-1 and TRBJ2-2): EAEVAQSPRYKITEKSQAVAFWCDPISGHATLYWYRQILGQGPELLVQFQDESVVDDSQLPKDRFSAERLKGVDSTLKIQPAELGDSAMYLCASSLEGWQATNTRELFFGEGSRLTVL.

The chain uses TRBV5-6 and TRBJ1-2; D is uncertain. In germline, CDR1 is SGHDT, CDR2 YYEEEE. Trimming cost V 7 bases and J 0 bases, with 16 bases left between them. The CDR3 totals 15 residues. CDR3 protein: CASCAGHQANYGYTF. In nucleotides, the CDR3 is TGTGCCAGCTGCGCGGGTCACCAAGCTAACTATGGCTACACCTTC.

DNA for the CDR3: TGTGCCAGCTTAGGGGACAGAAACTACGAGCAGTACTTC. Its protein is CASLGDRNYEQYF. This chain connects TRBV11-2 to TRBJ2-7; 7 bases are shared with TRBD1. This CDR3 contains 13 residues. Germline-derived CDR1 and CDR2 are SGHAT and FQNNGV. V was pared by 8 bases and J by 3 bases, with 7 bases of the junction left unmatched.

This clonotype was detected many times. J is TRBJ2-7 and V is TRBV6-1; the match to TRBD1 covers 7 bases. With 6 bases clipped from V and 2 bases from J, the junction kept 4 bases outside the gene matches. CDR3 length: 13 amino acids. Looked up from germline, CDR1 is MNHNS and CDR2 is SASEGT. The CDR3 here is CASRNRGAYEQYF. In DNA form, the CDR3 reads TGTGCCAGCAGGAACAGGGGAGCCTACGAGCAGTACTTC.

Regarding this clonotype: Mismatch with germline at one junction end may stem from a read error. The V and J genes are TRBV11-3 and TRBJ2-1, with D unclear. Germline CDR1 is SGHNT and CDR2 is YENEEA. This CDR3 comprises 12 residues. For the CDR3, the DNA is TGTGCCAGTAGCTCGGCTGGGAATGAGCAGTTCTTC. Translation: CASSSAGNEQFF.

Worth noting for this clonotype: The CDR3 end shows no conserved phenylalanine or tryptophan, and so a read error is likely. The rearrangement links TRBV11-2 to TRBJ2-5; 9 nucleotides agree with TRBD2. Germline CDR1 and CDR2: SGHAT and FQNNGV. The CDR3 has 15 residues. This chain's CDR3 is CASSLSGLAREAQYL. DNA for the CDR3: TGTGCCAGCAGCTTATCTGGACTAGCGAGAGAGGCCCAGTACTTA.

Concerning this clonotype itself: The CDR3 carries no conserved terminal phenylalanine or tryptophan, so it likely arises from a read error. The genes are TRBV11-2 and TRBJ1-6, with D unresolved. In germline, CDR1 is SGHAT, CDR2 FQNNGV. The CDR3 is 12 amino acids. CDR3 DNA: TGTGCCAACAGCGACGGGAATTCACCCCTCCACTTA. Residues: CANSDGNSPLHL.

Comment on this clonotype: Being one base from a much bigger clone, this may be a read error. The chain joins TRBV6-2 or TRBV6-3 to TRBJ1-5, with a weak D call TRBD1 (5 bases). From germline, CDR1 is MNHEY and CDR2 SVGEGT. This CDR3 has 16 amino acids. V lost 3 bases and J 3 bases, leaving 15 bases between the germline ends. The chain's CDR3 is CASSYGAATNNQPQHF. The CDR3 DNA reads as TGTGCCAGCAGTTATGGGGCAGCCACGAACAATCAGCCCCAGCATTTT.

This clonotype was counted between two and nine times. CDR3 residues: CSARGLAGGSAYNEQFF. CDR3 in DNA: TGCAGTGCTAGGGGCCTAGCGGGGGGGTCCGCCTACAATGAGCAGTTCTTC. J is TRBJ2-1 and V is TRBV20-1; 12 bases align to TRBD2. Germline V lookup: CDR1 DFQATT, CDR2 SNEGSKA (reference sequence). V shed 3 bases, J shed 2 bases, and the junction held 8 bases outside the gene matches. The CDR3 length is 17 residues.

The sample holds many counts of this clonotype. The rearrangement uses TRBV29-1 and TRBJ1-2; 7 nucleotides line up with TRBD1. The CDR3 loop spans 16 amino acids. Germline CDR1 SQVTM, CDR2 ANQGSEA. V shed 7 bases, J shed 1 base, and the junction held 15 bases outside the gene matches. The CDR3 region has the DNA TGCAGCGCTTTCAACCAGGGGACAGAAAATAACTATGGCTACACCTTC. Encoded protein: CSAFNQGTENNYGYTF.

This chain uses TRBV11-1 with TRBJ2-6; maybe TRBD2 (6 bases). Germline V CDR1 and CDR2: SGHAT, FQDESV (reference sequence). The CDR3 extends over 15 amino acids. In DNA form, the CDR3 reads TGTGCTAGCGGTATGGGTGTTAGTGGGGCCAACGTCCTGACTTTC. This codes for CASGMGVSGANVLTF.

The chain links TRBV11-2 to TRBJ2-3; the D is unclear. There are 19 residues in the CDR3. CDR1 is SGHAT and CDR2 is FQNNGV in the germline V gene. V was cut by 4 bases and J by 2 bases, with 25 bases left in between. The DNA of the CDR3 is TGTGCCAGCAGCTCTGAATGCCGTAAAGGATTCAGAACCACAGATACGCAGTATTTT. Its translation is CASSSECRKGFRTTDTQYF. Full variable domain (rest looked up from reference TRBV11-2 and TRBJ2-3): EAGVAQSPRYKIIEKRQSVAFWCNPISGHATLYWYQQILGQGPKLLIQFQNNGVVDDSQLPKDRFSAERLKGVDSTLKIQPAKLEDSAVYLCASSSECRKGFRTTDTQYFGPGTRLTVL.

Worth noting for this clonotype: This may arise from a read error, as a much more abundant clone is one base away. This chain connects TRBV6-5 to TRBJ2-7, with 8 bases identical to TRBD2. This CDR3 region has 14 residues. Germline V gene sequence: CDR1 MNHEY, CDR2 SVGAGI. The CDR3 nucleotides read TGTGCCAGCGGCCTGGACAGAGCGGGGGCCGAGCAGCACTTC. Its protein is CASGLDRAGAEQHF.

In this sample, this clonotype turned up many times. The chain couples TRBV5-1 to TRBJ2-3; no clear D. CDR1 and CDR2 from the germline V gene are SGHRS and YFSETQ. CDR3 length: 10 amino acids. Trimming took off 5 bases at V and 5 bases at J, with 3 bases between the two ends. The DNA of the CDR3 is TGCGCCAGCAGACGAGATACGCAGTATTTT. Amino acids: CASRRDTQYF.

This clonotype was counted many times. This chain joins TRBV12-3 or TRBV12-4 and TRBJ1-5; D remains ambiguous. Trimming left V 1 base short and J 6 bases short, with 7 bases between. The CDR3 is 13 residues long. CDR3 sequence reads: CASSLEVAQPQHF. The CDR3 DNA sequence: TGTGCCAGCAGTTTAGAAGTAGCTCAGCCCCAGCATTTT.

Points on this clonotype: A much larger clone sits a single nucleotide away, making a read error possible. CDR3 DNA sequence: TGTGCCAGCGGGGGGGCATTTGGCTACACCTTC. Translated: CASGGAFGYTF. The chain recombines TRBV28 with TRBJ1-2; D is possibly TRBD1 (6 bases). Germline CDR1 and CDR2: MDHEN and SYDVKM. Trimming stripped 8 bases from V and 7 bases from J, with 11 bases between. The CDR3 consists of 11 residues.

This clonotype showed up just a few times. The CDR3 sequence is CASSQDSRTSGGYEQYF. As DNA, the CDR3 is TGTGCCAGCAGCCAAGATTCCCGGACTAGCGGGGGCTACGAGCAGTACTTC. The genes are TRBV14 and TRBJ2-7; 13 bases line up with TRBD2. The germline V gene has CDR1 SGHDN and CDR2 FVKESK. V lost 0 bases to trimming and J lost 3 bases; unmatched junction nucleotides: 5. This CDR3 spans 17 amino acids. Using reference TRBV14 and TRBJ2-7 for the parts outside the CDR3, the full variable domain is EAGVTQFPSHSVIEKGQTVTLRCDPISGHDNLYWYRRVMGKEIKFLLHFVKESKQDESGMPNNRFLAERTGGTYSTLKVQPAELEDSGVYFCASSQDSRTSGGYEQYFGPGTRLTVT.

In its sample, this clonotype was seen many times. The chain couples TRBV4-2 to TRBJ2-1; 14 bases map to TRBD2. Per the germline V gene, CDR1 is LGHNA and CDR2 is YNFKEQ. V was pared by 0 bases and J by 13 bases, with 8 bases of the junction left unmatched. This CDR3 is built from 16 residues. CDR3 nucleotides: TGTGCCAGCAGCCAAGAAGGGACTAGCGGGAGTGGGGGCCAGTTCTTC. Translation: CASSQEGTSGSGGQFF.

As regards this clonotype: It is likely a read error, because the conserved phenylalanine at the end of the CDR3 is missing. It is unclear where the CDR3 begins or ends on the DNA, so no DNA is shown, and the CDR3 is as TCRdb lists it. The chain is built from TRBV4-2 and TRBJ2-1; the D call in the table, TRBD2, was not verified against the DNA. Germline-derived CDR1 and CDR2 are LGHNA and YNFKEQ. Ends included, the CDR3 has 9 residues. CDR3: CARSQGNLA.

This clonotype is deemed medium-sized. This CDR3 is CASSLERAGSYEQYF. In nucleotides, the CDR3 is TGTGCCAGCAGCTTAGAGCGGGCGGGCTCCTACGAGCAGTACTTC. V is TRBV11-2 and J is TRBJ2-7; TRBD2 is a possible D gene (5 bases). CDR1 and CDR2 (germline): SGHAT, FQNNGV. The V gene lost 0 bases and the J gene lost 0 bases, with 9 bases spanning the gap. The length of the CDR3 is 15 residues.

Written as DNA, the CDR3 is TGTGCCAGCAGCCCAACAGACTCCTACGAGCAGTACTTC. It yields the protein CASSPTDSYEQYF. The chain combines TRBV11-2 with TRBJ2-7; no clear D gene. Per the germline V gene, CDR1 is SGHAT and CDR2 is FQNNGV. The CDR3 consists of 13 residues. The V end was cut by 5 bases, the J end by 0 bases, with 8 bases between.

The rearrangement joins TRBV5-5 to TRBJ2-7; a weak D match, TRBD2 (6 bases). CDR1 is SGHKS, CDR2 YYEKEE, per germline (reference sequence). The CDR3 is 14 residues long. CDR3 residues: CTSSSEARSYEQYF. As DNA, the CDR3 is TGTACTAGCAGCTCCGAGGCCCGATCCTACGAGCAGTACTTC.

Worth noting for this clonotype: One end of the junction is discordant with germline, which a read error may explain. The chain combines TRBV5-4 with TRBJ1-4, with a weak D call TRBD1 (6 bases). The V gene's germline CDR1 is SGHNT and CDR2 YYREEE (reference sequence). This CDR3 comprises 17 residues. CDR3 amino acids: CASSLSWTETTDEKLFF. CDR3 nucleotide sequence: TGTGCCAGCAGCTTGAGCTGGACAGAGACAACTGATGAAAAACTGTTTTTT.

Of note for this clonotype: Since no conserved phenylalanine or tryptophan closes the CDR3, a read error is the likely cause. This chain joins TRBV6-5 and TRBJ1-3; D unresolved. Trimming cost V 3 bases and J 1 base, with 13 bases left between them. This CDR3 comprises 16 residues. Germline V CDR1 and CDR2: MNHEY, SVGAGI. The CDR3 nucleotides are TGTGCCAGCAGTTATTCGGCGGGTCCTTCTGGAAACACCATATATTTA. The encoded protein is CASSYSAGPSGNTIYL.

For this clonotype: An end of the junction does not agree with germline; a read error may underlie this. The chain employs TRBV11-3 and TRBJ2-1; 12 bases agree with TRBD2. Germline CDR1 SGHNT, CDR2 YENEEA. The CDR3 totals 17 residues. CDR3 residues: CTSSSGPACTSGREQFF. DNA for the CDR3: TGTACCAGCAGCTCAGGCCCCGCCTGTACTAGCGGGAGGGAGCAGTTCTTC.

Regarding this clonotype: The final CDR3 position lacks the conserved phenylalanine or tryptophan, pointing to a likely read error. The rearrangement links TRBV6-6 to TRBJ1-5; D possibly corresponds to TRBD1 (5 bases). Germline V gene data show CDR1 as MNHNY and CDR2 as SVGAGI (reference sequence). This CDR3 is 16 amino acids long. Written as DNA, the CDR3 is TGTGTCAGCAGCCTTAGACAGAAGGAGACCAATCAGCCCCAGCATCTT. It yields the protein CVSSLRQKETNQPQHL.

In regard to this clonotype: As the CDR3 is not closed by the conserved phenylalanine or tryptophan, this likely results from a read error. The chain combines TRBV4-2 with TRBJ1-5; TRBD1 matches at 9 bases. This CDR3 is 21 amino acids long. Germline assignment: CDR1 LGHNA and CDR2 YNFKEQ. V gave up 3 bases and J gave up 3 bases; unmatched junction bases: 21. The CDR3: CASSQIGTGSFLAAFNQPQHY. The CDR3 DNA follows: TGTGCCAGCAGCCAGATCGGGACAGGGTCGTTCCTAGCCGCTTTCAATCAGCCCCAGCATTAT.

Remarks on this clonotype: A much bigger clone sits one base away, suggesting this may be a read error. J is TRBJ1-5 and V is TRBV6-1, with 12 positions matching TRBD1. Losses at the gene ends were 6 bases for V and 0 bases for J; bases not matched to a gene: 9. The CDR3 extends over 18 amino acids. Germline values: CDR1 MNHNS, CDR2 SASEGT. CDR3 amino acids: CASRARGTGGSSNQPQHF. The CDR3 DNA reads TGTGCCAGCAGAGCGAGAGGGACAGGGGGCTCTAGCAATCAGCCCCAGCATTTT.